This T cell receptor (beta chain) was captured by sequencing in a study of molecular identifiers for immune sequencing clone quantification. Notes on the study in general: Spiked-in Jurkat TCR RNA corresponding to one cell was reported as detectable against over 900,000 naive cells. For effector cells, clones above 20 RNA copies held over 97% of molecules; for naive cells, under 1%.

This CDR3 region has 15 residues. V lost 2 bases and J 6 bases, leaving 15 bases between the germline ends. From germline, CDR1 is SGHRS and CDR2 YFSETQ. The authors gated naive CD8 T cells as CD8+CD4-CCR7+CD45RA+ for sorting. This clonotype was counted many times. Antigen specificity is unknown. Previously described methods and listed TCR primers were employed for the bulk TCR libraries. TCRdb re-derived calls from the PCR reads in MiXCR, one entry per CDR3 protein. The sample shows more than 250,000 distinct CDR3 sequences, 20% to 25% of them seen only once. This TCR derives from a human donor in good health. Some libraries in this study had Jurkat cell RNA spiked in. The rearrangement uses TRBV5-1 and TRBJ1-5; D unclear. The sequenced material came from naive CD8+ T cells from blood, with Jurkat cell RNA spiked in. The sample's subset: FACS-sorted CD8+CD4-CCR7+CD45RA+ naive T cells. In DNA form, the CDR3 reads TGCGCCAGCAGCTTTTTGGGAATTGGCGGTCAGCCCCAGCATTTT. Its protein product is CASSFLGIGGQPQHF.